This T cell receptor (beta chain) emerged from a study of PD-1 blockade in classical Hodgkin lymphoma. Overall study context: Patients in the cohort were put on intravenous nivolumab, 3 mg/kg every 2 weeks.

Time point reported: cycle 4 day 1 (C4D1), after around six weeks of nivolumab. The patients all showed relapse after autologous stem cell transplantation, while their brentuximab vedotin exposure varied. Whole-study findings and limits: CD4+ TCR diversity, unlike CD8+, rose significantly by C4D1.

Comments on this clone: Its matching antigen is unknown.

Produced via immunoSEQ multiplex PCR; TCRdb's table is partial and in-frame only. The sample contains more than 40,000 clones, approximately 71% of which appear only once. Per germline, CDR1 LNHDA and CDR2 SQIVND (reference sequence). This CDR3 has 12 amino acids. The sequenced sample was peripheral blood mononuclear cells (PBMCs), obtained before the fourth cycle of nivolumab. This TCR came from a human donor with classical Hodgkin lymphoma. The rearrangement joins TRBV19 to TRBJ1-1, with a weak D call TRBD1 (5 bases). The CDR3, as DNA: TGTGCTACCCAGGGCTTTAACACTGAAGCTTTCTTT. Translated: CATQGFNTEAFF.